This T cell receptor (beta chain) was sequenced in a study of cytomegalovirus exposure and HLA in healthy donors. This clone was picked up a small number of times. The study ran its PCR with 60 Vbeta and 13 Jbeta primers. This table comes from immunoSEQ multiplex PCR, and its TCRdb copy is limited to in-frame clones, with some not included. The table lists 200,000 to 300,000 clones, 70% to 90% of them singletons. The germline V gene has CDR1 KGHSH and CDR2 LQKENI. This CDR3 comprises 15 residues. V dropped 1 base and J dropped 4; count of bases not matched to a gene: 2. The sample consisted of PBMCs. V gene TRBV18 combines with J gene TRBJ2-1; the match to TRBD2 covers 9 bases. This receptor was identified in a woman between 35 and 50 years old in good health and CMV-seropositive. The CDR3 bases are TGTGCCAGCTCACCACGGACTAGCGAATACAATGAGCAGTTCTTC. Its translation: CASSPRTSEYNEQFF.